This T cell receptor beta chain stems from a study of blood T cells in healthy people across ages. This clonotype was observed a handful of times. The length of the CDR3 is 14 residues. J gave up 5 bases and V 5 bases, and 8 bases lay outside the gene matches. Germline CDR1 is SGHTA and CDR2 is FQGTGA. It was with a sample-barcoded 5' primer and a J-beta primer mix that a second PCR of roughly 7 to 12 cycles was run. Each cDNA molecule, via a template-switch adaptor with 12 random nucleotides, was tagged. TCRdb ran MiXCR on the 5' RACE reads and lists one entry per CDR3 protein. The repertoire holds some 760,000 distinct CDR3 sequences, with 20% to 25% as singletons. These data were also filed under a second study, of T cells of mothers and their children. That study adds: Barcodes and 2-4 random nucleotides were added by M1S in the second PCR. No clones detected were persistent microchimeric T cell clones.

The V and J genes are TRBV7-3 and TRBJ2-5, with 7 bases fitting TRBD1. The sample taken for sequencing was blood. This receptor was taken from a boy aged 5-17 years in good health. The chain's CDR3 is CASSARGGMETQYF. For the CDR3, the DNA is TGTGCCAGCAGCGCACGAGGGGGCATGGAGACCCAGTACTTC.